Each of the 27 T cell receptor beta chains below was sequenced from the same sample in a study of beta chain features in type 1 diabetes. Sequencing targeted expressed TCRB transcripts, as all isolated RNA had been reverse transcribed. Sequencing was performed with immunoSEQ multiplex PCR; in TCRdb, only in-frame clones are kept and a portion is missing. The sample holds about 360,000 clones, around 12% seen once. The sample taken for sequencing was naive CD4+ T cells from blood. The receptors were gathered from a man between 18 and 35 years old in good health.

The chain links TRBV14 to TRBJ1-4; 8 bases line up with TRBD1. V lost 0 bases to trimming and J lost 8 bases; unmatched junction nucleotides: 8. The germline gives CDR1 SGHDN, CDR2 FVKESK. This CDR3 comprises 16 residues. CDR3 region: CASSQDRGLFMEKLFF. CDR3 nucleotide sequence: TGTGCCAGCAGCCAAGACAGGGGGCTGTTTATGGAAAAACTGTTTTTT.

This clone was found a few times. The rearrangement uses TRBV6-5 and TRBJ2-7, with D hard to call. The ends were cut back, 2 bases at V and 2 bases at J, with 10 bases in the middle. The CDR3 runs to 14 residues. In germline, CDR1 is MNHEY, CDR2 SVGAGI. The CDR3 protein is CASSYGGSPYEQYF. The CDR3 DNA sequence: TGTGCCAGCAGTTACGGCGGCAGTCCCTACGAGCAGTACTTC.

The chain is built from TRBV5-1 and TRBJ1-4; 11 nucleotides align to TRBD1. Losses at the gene ends were 5 bases for V and 7 bases for J; bases not matched to a gene: 7. Germline values: CDR1 SGHRS, CDR2 YFSETQ. The CDR3 extends over 15 amino acids. As DNA, the CDR3 is TGCGCCAGCAGAAGACCCGGGACAGGGGGTGAAAAACTGTTTTTT. This translates into CASRRPGTGGEKLFF.

The chain recombines TRBV28 with TRBJ2-3, with 7 bases fitting TRBD2. Germline values: CDR1 MDHEN, CDR2 SYDVKM. The J segment lost 2 bases and the V segment lost 5 bases, leaving 4 bases of the junction unmatched. CDR3 length equals 14 residues. CDR3 sequence: CASSGAGYTDTQYF. The CDR3 region has the DNA TGTGCCAGCAGTGGAGCGGGGTACACAGATACGCAGTATTTT.

This chain connects TRBV18 to TRBJ2-5; maybe TRBD1 (5 bases). The CDR3 is 14 residues long. Trimming took 2 bases from V and 2 from J, leaving 9 bases between them. The germline gives CDR1 KGHSH, CDR2 LQKENI. The CDR3 region is CASSPKGAQETQYF. Here the CDR3 DNA reads TGTGCCAGCTCACCAAAAGGGGCACAAGAGACCCAGTACTTC.

In this sample, this clone turned up many times. The chain combines TRBV7-9 with TRBJ2-2, with no clear D. Per germline, CDR1 SEHNR and CDR2 FQNEAQ (reference sequence). V gave up 11 bases and J gave up 6 bases, with 4 bases separating them. This CDR3 contains 9 residues. The CDR3 DNA follows: TGTGCCCCCTCCGGGGAGCTGTTTTTT. This sequence encodes CAPSGELFF.

The chain's CDR3 is CAISVYDRAATNEQFF. The CDR3 nucleotides read TGTGCCATCAGTGTCTATGACAGGGCCGCAACTAATGAGCAGTTCTTC. The chain is built from TRBV10-3 and TRBJ2-1, with 7 nucleotides matching TRBD1. J gave up 7 bases and V 4 bases, and 13 bases lay outside the gene matches. Germline lookup yields CDR1 ENHRY and CDR2 SYGVKD. The CDR3 spans 16 residues.

This clone was seen a few times. The CDR3 protein is CASTPPGGKDGYTF. The CDR3 DNA is TGTGCCAGCACCCCTCCCGGGGGGAAAGATGGCTACACCTTC. This chain joins TRBV28 and TRBJ1-2; D is perhaps TRBD1 (5 bases). V dropped 7 bases and J dropped 6 bases, with 18 bases sitting between them. CDR3 length: 14 amino acids. Germline lookup yields CDR1 MDHEN and CDR2 SYDVKM.

CDR3 in DNA: TGTGCCAGCAGCCGTAGGACTAGCTCCCCAGATACGCAGTATTTT. Protein product: CASSRRTSSPDTQYF. The V gene is TRBV9, the J gene TRBJ2-3; 8 bases are shared with TRBD2. The CDR3 extends over 15 amino acids. Germline V gene data show CDR1 as SGDLS and CDR2 as YYNGEE. V trimming: 4 bases; J trimming: 4 bases; junction bases outside the gene matches: 8.

This clone has just a few counts. The chain employs TRBV30 and TRBJ2-1; D gene ambiguous. Per germline, CDR1 GTSNPN and CDR2 SVGIG (reference sequence). The CDR3 covers 15 residues. The V gene lost 0 bases and the J gene lost 10 bases, with 19 bases spanning the gap. The CDR3 spells CAWSVRLVIQYEQFF. The CDR3 region has the DNA TGTGCCTGGAGTGTGCGGCTAGTAATTCAATACGAGCAGTTCTTC.

V and J are TRBV18 and TRBJ2-5, with D unclear. This CDR3 is built from 13 residues. Germline lookup yields CDR1 KGHSH and CDR2 LQKENI. V shed 8 bases and J shed 3 bases, with 13 bases lying between them. The CDR3 DNA is TGTGCCAGCCTCCGTTCGCCGGAAGAGACCCAGTACTTC. It codes for CASLRSPEETQYF.

The chain carries TRBV7-2 and TRBJ1-2; 7 nucleotides line up with TRBD1. Germline V gene data show CDR1 as SGHTA and CDR2 as FQGNSA. Unmatched junction bases numbered 17, after V lost 2 bases and J lost 5 bases. This CDR3 is 18 amino acids long. The CDR3, as DNA: TGTGCCAGCAGCTTAAAATCCCTCCTGCGGGACAGTAGTTATGGCTACACCTTC. It translates to CASSLKSLLRDSSYGYTF.

This clone was counted only a few times. The chain employs TRBV30 and TRBJ2-2; 11 positions agree with TRBD2. Germline V gene sequence: CDR1 GTSNPN, CDR2 SVGIG (reference sequence). V lost 1 base to trimming and J lost 1 base; unmatched junction nucleotides: 2. This CDR3 is 16 amino acids long. The CDR3 DNA reads TGTGCCTGGAGTGCCGGACTAGCGGGGAACACCGGGGAGCTGTTTTTT. The encoded protein is CAWSAGLAGNTGELFF.

In its sample, this clone was seen a few times. This chain joins TRBV18 and TRBJ2-1, with D perhaps TRBD2 (6 bases). Germline CDR1 and CDR2: KGHSH and LQKENI. Trimming pared 2 bases from V and 4 bases from J, leaving 9 bases between. The CDR3 has 14 amino acids. The CDR3: CASSPAGTYNEQFF. CDR3 nucleotides: TGTGCCAGCTCACCAGCGGGAACTTACAATGAGCAGTTCTTC.

V gene TRBV7-9 combines with J gene TRBJ1-1; TRBD1 matches at 7 bases. V lost 1 base and J lost 1; bases outside the gene matches: 3. This CDR3 has 15 residues. CDR1 and CDR2 from the germline V gene are SEHNR and FQNEAQ (reference sequence). CDR3 sequence (DNA): TGTGCCAGCAGCTTAGAGGGGACAGCGAACACTGAAGCTTTCTTT. Translated: CASSLEGTANTEAFF.

The rearrangement uses TRBV7-3 and TRBJ2-5; 10 bases agree with TRBD2. V lost 2 bases to trimming and J lost 1 base; unmatched junction nucleotides: 4. Germline V gene data show CDR1 as SGHTA and CDR2 as FQGTGA. The CDR3 has 16 residues. The CDR3 DNA sequence: TGTGCCAGCAGCTTAGGCAGCGGGGGGGCCCAAGAGACCCAGTACTTC. Its translation is CASSLGSGGAQETQYF.

V usage is TRBV7-2 and J usage is TRBJ2-5; tentatively, D is TRBD2 (5 bases). This CDR3 region has 15 residues. Germline lookup yields CDR1 SGHTA and CDR2 FQGNSA. Trimming took 1 base from V and 3 from J, leaving 12 bases between them. CDR3 nucleotide sequence: TGTGCCAGCAGCTTAGGAGGGTCCGGGGAAGAGACCCAGTACTTC. The encoded protein is CASSLGGSGEETQYF.

Only a few counts were recorded for this clone. The genes are TRBV4-2 and TRBJ2-3, with 7 nucleotides matching TRBD2. Germline V lookup: CDR1 LGHNA, CDR2 YNFKEQ. V lost 4 bases to trimming and J lost 4 bases; unmatched junction nucleotides: 8. The CDR3 covers 15 residues. The CDR3 DNA sequence: TGTGCCAGCAGCCTAACGGGCGGGAGTTCAGATACGCAGTATTTT. Amino acid sequence: CASSLTGGSSDTQYF.

The V call is TRBV28, the J call TRBJ2-4; D possibly corresponds to TRBD1 (6 bases). The ends were cut back, 4 bases at V and 0 bases at J, with 13 bases in the middle. Germline V gives CDR1 MDHEN, CDR2 SYDVKM. This CDR3 comprises 16 residues. The CDR3 nucleotides read TGTGCCAGCAGTTCGGGACACTTACTAGCCAAAAACATTCAGTACTTC. It translates to CASSSGHLLAKNIQYF.

There are many counts of this clone. The chain recombines TRBV15 with TRBJ2-3; D uncertain. Trimming removed 0 bases at V and 0 bases at J, with 4 bases between. Germline values: CDR1 LNHNV, CDR2 YYDKDF (reference sequence). CDR3 size: 14 residues. The CDR3 is CATSRDTSTDTQYF. CDR3 DNA sequence: TGTGCCACCAGCAGAGATACTAGCACAGATACGCAGTATTTT.

The chain employs TRBV7-2 and TRBJ1-2; D remains unclear. The V end was cut by 4 bases, the J end by 3 bases, with 9 bases between. Germline lookup yields CDR1 SGHTA and CDR2 FQGNSA. The CDR3 spans 13 residues. The CDR3 spells CASSSPGYYGYTF. Here the CDR3 DNA reads TGTGCCAGCAGCTCTCCCGGTTACTATGGCTACACCTTC.

This chain joins TRBV9 and TRBJ2-3; D ambiguous. The CDR3 contains 15 residues. Germline loops: CDR1 SGDLS, CDR2 YYNGEE. V gave up 0 bases and J gave up 6 bases, with 14 bases separating them. The CDR3 reads CASSVGPGEADTQYF. CDR3 bases: TGTGCCAGCAGCGTAGGACCCGGAGAGGCGGATACGCAGTATTTT.

V usage is TRBV28 and J usage is TRBJ1-1; no firm D call. Germline-derived CDR1 and CDR2 are MDHEN and SYDVKM. The CDR3 extends over 15 amino acids. V was trimmed by 7 bases and J by 0 bases, leaving 15 bases between them. The DNA of the CDR3 is TGTGCCAGCACAGGCAATCGCGGGTTGAACACTGAAGCTTTCTTT. It codes for CASTGNRGLNTEAFF.

This clone was found a few times. The rearrangement links TRBV28 to TRBJ1-2; D not resolved. The CDR3 spans 11 residues. CDR1 is MDHEN, CDR2 SYDVKM, per germline. Trimming cost V 10 bases and J 4 bases, with 10 bases left between them. The CDR3 protein is CATSEAYGYTF. In DNA form, the CDR3 reads TGTGCCACTTCGGAGGCCTATGGCTACACCTTC.

The sample holds a few counts of this clone. This chain uses TRBV19 with TRBJ1-1, with TRBD1 as a possible D gene (5 bases). The V gene lost 8 bases and the J gene lost 5 bases, with 12 bases spanning the gap. Germline CDR1 reads LNHDA; CDR2 reads SQIVND (reference sequence). The CDR3 extends over 12 amino acids. CDR3 DNA sequence: TGTGCCAGTGACAGATTCGGAACTGAAGCTTTCTTT. This sequence encodes CASDRFGTEAFF.

V is TRBV28 and J is TRBJ2-7, with 10 bases identical to TRBD2. The J segment lost 3 bases and the V segment lost 1 base, leaving 9 bases of the junction unmatched. Germline V gene data show CDR1 as MDHEN and CDR2 as SYDVKM. CDR3 size: 17 residues. The CDR3 is CASSLLDLAGAFYEQYF. CDR3 nucleotide sequence: TGTGCCAGCAGTTTATTAGATCTAGCGGGAGCGTTCTACGAGCAGTACTTC.

This clone has more than one count but fewer than ten. This chain uses TRBV9 with TRBJ2-2; D perhaps matches TRBD2 (5 bases). V was shortened by 3 bases and J by 1 base, with 16 bases between the two germline ends. This CDR3 region has 17 residues. CDR1 and CDR2 (germline): SGDLS, YYNGEE. The CDR3 nucleotides read TGTGCCAGCAGCGGGGGTCGCGGGCAAATGAACACCGGGGAGCTGTTTTTT. This sequence encodes CASSGGRGQMNTGELFF.